These T cell receptor beta chains were read from a single sample in a study of OX40 agonist ivuxolimab in advanced cancers. TCRdb's table, derived via immunoSEQ multiplex PCR, lists solely in-frame clones and lacks some. There are about 34,000 clones in the sample; 92% occur only once, and around 4.2% lies in the top ten. Source: CD4+ or CD8+ T cells sorted from blood, taken in a trial of the OX40 agonist ivuxolimab. The receptors originated from an adult with an advanced solid tumor such as melanoma, head and neck, liver or kidney cancer. CDR3s include the opening cysteine and the closing phenylalanine or tryptophan. D genes are given only for firm matches. Size is stated for part of the rows, as once, few or many counts, or as a class when the clone is expanded.

v_call,clone_size,d_call,j_call,cdr3_aa,cdr3_nt
TRBV19,once,TRBD1,TRBJ1-5,CASSRQPGQGSNQPQHF,TGTGCCAGTAGCCGCCAACCGGGACAGGGTAGCAATCAGCCCCAGCATTTT
TRBV5-1,NA,NA,TRBJ1-6,CASSLAGQYNSPLHF,TGCGCCAGCAGCTTGGCGGGACAATATAATTCACCCCTCCACTTT
TRBV19,NA,TRBD1,TRBJ1-4,CASSISGQYATNEKLFF,TGTGCCAGTAGTATTTCGGGACAGTACGCAACTAATGAAAAACTGTTTTTT
TRBV2,NA,NA,TRBJ2-5,CASSLTPVRQETQYF,TGTGCCAGCAGTCTAACTCCCGTACGCCAAGAGACCCAGTACTTC
TRBV6-6,NA,TRBD1,TRBJ1-1,CASSYGRTGYDTEAFF,TGTGCCAGCAGTTACGGTCGGACAGGGTACGACACTGAAGCTTTCTTT
TRBV28,NA,NA,TRBJ1-5,CASSLRTRPVNQPQHF,TGTGCCAGCAGTCTGCGAACCCGACCGGTTAATCAGCCCCAGCATTTT
TRBV28,NA,TRBD1,TRBJ1-2,CASSFPVGRGRIGNYGYTF,TGTGCCAGCAGTTTTCCTGTCGGCAGGGGGCGAATTGGGAACTATGGCTACACCTTC
TRBV19,NA,NA,TRBJ1-2,CASSSQSRNYGYTF,TGTGCCAGTAGTTCACAGAGCAGAAACTATGGCTACACCTTC
TRBV4-3,NA,NA,TRBJ1-3,CATLRLNTWHTIYF,TGCGCCACCTTGCGCCTGAATACCTGGCACACCATATATTTT
TRBV11-1,NA,NA,TRBJ2-1,CASSLDRTSGEQFF,TGTGCCAGCAGCTTAGACCGTACTAGTGGTGAGCAGTTCTTC
TRBV21-1,NA,NA,TRBJ2-7,CASPCPGTGSYEQYF,TGTGCCAGCCCCTGTCCCGGGACAGGGTCCTACGAGCAGTACTTC
TRBV13,NA,NA,TRBJ1-3,CASSLGPTSGNTIYF,TGTGCCAGCAGCTTAGGCCCAACTTCTGGAAACACCATATATTTT
TRBV15,NA,NA,TRBJ1-3,CATSRGASSGNTIYF,TGTGCCACCAGCAGAGGTGCGAGCTCTGGAAACACCATATATTTT
TRBV6-1,NA,TRBD1,TRBJ2-5,CASRRDRSRETQYF,TGTGCCAGCAGAAGGGACAGGAGCAGAGAGACCCAGTACTTC
TRBV4-1,NA,TRBD1,TRBJ1-2,CASSLGTEYGYTF,TGCGCCAGCAGCCTAGGGACAGAGTATGGCTACACCTTC
TRBV7-9,NA,TRBD1,TRBJ2-3,CASSSGTGGTDTQYF,TGTGCCAGCAGTTCCGGGACAGGAGGCACAGATACGCAGTATTTT
TRBV7-7,NA,NA,TRBJ1-4,CASSAGLSNEKLFF,TGTGCTAGCAGCGCAGGGTTGTCTAATGAAAAACTGTTTTTT
TRBV2,NA,NA,TRBJ1-5,CASSERRTVGFGNQPQHF,TGTGCCAGCAGCGAAAGGCGGACGGTGGGTTTTGGGAATCAGCCCCAGCATTTT
TRBV4-1,NA,NA,TRBJ1-5,CASSRNHGGRDNQPQHF,TGCGCCAGCAGCCGCAACCATGGGGGGCGAGACAATCAGCCCCAGCATTTT
TRBV19,NA,TRBD1,TRBJ1-1,CVPDREGTEAFF,TGTGTCCCGGACAGGGAGGGGACTGAAGCTTTCTTT
TRBV11-2,NA,NA,TRBJ2-3,CASSLDTAATDTQYF,TGTGCCAGCAGCTTAGATACGGCCGCAACAGATACGCAGTATTTT
TRBV19,NA,TRBD1,TRBJ2-5,CASSGQGRETQYF,TGTGCCAGTAGTGGACAGGGGAGGGAGACCCAGTACTTC
TRBV19,NA,NA,TRBJ2-7,CASSIQHTYEQYF,TGTGCCAGTAGTATCCAGCACACCTACGAGCAGTACTTC
TRBV5-3,NA,TRBD2,TRBJ2-3,CARSLARLAGATDTQYF,TGTGCCAGAAGCTTGGCCCGCCTAGCGGGGGCAACAGATACGCAGTATTTT
TRBV10-3,once,NA,TRBJ1-2,CAISESASYGYTF,TGTGCCATCAGTGAGTCGGCCAGCTATGGCTACACCTTC
TRBV7-2,NA,NA,TRBJ2-3,CASSPEFQGTQYF,TGTGCCAGCAGCCCAGAGTTTCAGGGTACGCAGTATTTT
TRBV19,NA,TRBD1,TRBJ1-1,CASSMTGGLTEAFF,TGTGCCAGTAGTATGACAGGGGGCCTCACTGAAGCTTTCTTT
TRBV5-4,NA,NA,TRBJ2-5,CASSRDRGYQETQYF,TGTGCCAGCAGCCGAGACCGGGGCTACCAAGAGACCCAGTACTTC
TRBV7-9,NA,TRBD1,TRBJ2-7,CASSLVGQTYEQYF,TGTGCCAGCAGCTTAGTGGGACAGACCTACGAGCAGTACTTC
TRBV9,NA,NA,TRBJ2-7,CASSVEGWGHEQYF,TGTGCCAGCAGCGTAGAGGGGTGGGGCCACGAGCAGTACTTC
TRBV28,NA,TRBD1,TRBJ1-4,CATKEQGEEKLFF,TGTGCCACCAAAGAACAGGGGGAGGAAAAACTGTTTTTT
TRBV6-6,NA,TRBD2,TRBJ2-3,CASSLGLAGLGDTQYF,TGTGCCAGCAGTTTGGGACTAGCGGGCCTAGGGGATACGCAGTATTTT
TRBV5-1,NA,NA,TRBJ1-1,CASSITQGGNTEAFF,TGCGCCAGCAGCATTACACAGGGTGGGAACACTGAAGCTTTCTTT
TRBV14,NA,TRBD1,TRBJ1-1,CASSQVQGAVFGTEAFF,TGTGCCAGCAGCCAAGTACAGGGGGCCGTGTTCGGCACTGAAGCTTTCTTT
TRBV1,NA,NA,TRBJ2-5,CTSSQMKRCGGVATQYF,TGCACCAGCAGCCAGATGAAACGTTGCGGGGGGGTCGCGACCCAGTACTTC
TRBV12-5,NA,NA,TRBJ2-2,CASANRRSGSGELFF,TGTGCTAGTGCCAACCGGAGATCCGGGTCCGGGGAGCTGTTTTTT
TRBV5-1,NA,TRBD1,TRBJ1-4,CASSPGQGRANEKLFF,TGCGCCAGCAGCCCGGGACAGGGGAGAGCTAATGAAAAACTGTTTTTT
TRBV7-2,NA,NA,TRBJ2-3,CASSPRDQGGDTQYF,TGTGCCAGCAGCCCCCGGGACCAAGGAGGAGATACGCAGTATTTT
TRBV5-1,NA,NA,TRBJ2-5,CASSLARNAQETQYF,TGCGCCAGCAGCTTGGCCCGGAACGCCCAAGAGACCCAGTACTTC
TRBV21-1,NA,NA,TRBJ2-7,CASSKLARQYF,TGTGCCAGCAGCAAACTGGCGCGGCAGTACTTC
TRBV7-9,NA,NA,TRBJ2-3,CASSSSGTDTQYF,TGTGCCAGCAGCTCGTCGGGCACAGATACGCAGTATTTT
TRBV5-6,NA,NA,TRBJ1-4,CASSRSRGWTNEKLFF,TGTGCCAGCAGCCGCTCGCGAGGCTGGACTAATGAAAAACTGTTTTTT
TRBV11-1,NA,TRBD2,TRBJ2-7,CASSPQSGLAFYEQYF,TGTGCCAGCAGCCCCCAATCGGGACTAGCGTTCTACGAGCAGTACTTC
TRBV6-1,NA,TRBD1,TRBJ1-1,CASSEWTGNTEAFF,TGTGCCAGCAGTGAGTGGACAGGGAACACTGAAGCTTTCTTT
TRBV11-1,once,NA,TRBJ2-1,CASSAPGHPYNEQFF,TGTGCCAGCAGCGCCCCGGGACACCCTTACAATGAGCAGTTCTTC
TRBV5-1,NA,NA,TRBJ2-7,CASSLAGAVDEQYF,TGCGCCAGCAGCTTGGCGGGGGCAGTTGACGAGCAGTACTTC
TRBV15,NA,NA,TRBJ2-2,CATSSSGGRELFF,TGTGCCACCAGCTCCAGCGGCGGGCGGGAGCTGTTTTTT
TRBV9,NA,NA,TRBJ2-7,CASSVEGDPFDEQYF,TGTGCCAGCAGCGTAGAAGGGGACCCATTCGACGAGCAGTACTTC